The clone carrying this T cell receptor (beta chain) was recorded many times. The entry originates in a study of T cells in Graves' hyperthyroidism and ophthalmopathy. Amplified TCR beta CDR3 regions came from RNA transcripts. HTBI primers drove first-round RT-PCR of the TCR CDR3. TCRdb used MiXCR to reprocess the multiplex PCR reads, holding one entry per CDR3 protein. Here the sample spans roughly 720,000 distinct CDR3 sequences, around 16% being singletons. This CDR3 is 14 amino acids long. Germline V CDR1 and CDR2: MDHEN, SYDVKM. The germline V and J ends were trimmed by 7 bases and 0 bases, with 13 bases remaining between them. Patients were excluded for uncontrolled infection, other autoimmune disease, pregnancy or lactation.

The gene calls are TRBV28 and TRBJ2-7, with a tentative D call TRBD1 (6 bases). Sequencing used blood. The TCR comes from a man in his fifties with Graves' hyperthyroidism. CDR3 protein: CASKGEGSSYEQYF. The CDR3 region has the DNA TGTGCCAGCAAGGGGGAAGGAAGCTCCTACGAGCAGTACTTC. The full variable domain, its missing parts supplied by reference TRBV28 and TRBJ2-7, is DVKVTQSSRYLVKRTGEKVFLECVQDMDHENMFWYRQDPGLGLRLIYFSYDVKMKEKGDIPEGYSVSREKKERFSLILESASTNQTSMYLCASKGEGSSYEQYFGPGTRLTVT.